These 32 T cell receptor beta chains were all obtained from the same sample, sequenced in a study of blood T cells in healthy people across ages. Next came a second PCR, run for about 6 to 12 cycles, which used a sample-barcoded 5' primer along with a J-beta primer mix. TCRdb called the 5' RACE reads again in MiXCR, with one record for every CDR3 protein. Of some 640,000 distinct CDR3 sequences in the sample, approximately 30% are singletons; the top ten hold approximately 15%. Sequenced material: blood. The receptors here all came from a woman older than 75 in good health.

The rearrangement joins TRBV20-1 to TRBJ1-1; possibly TRBD1 for D (6 bases). This CDR3 has 14 amino acids. Germline V gene sequence: CDR1 DFQATT, CDR2 SNEGSKA (reference sequence). Trimming shortened V by 0 bases and J by 5 bases, and 13 bases separated the two germline ends. CDR3 sequence (DNA): TGCAGTGCTAGAGATCCGCGGGGGCGGACTGAAGCTTTCTTT. This codes for CSARDPRGRTEAFF.

V gene TRBV6-5 combines with J gene TRBJ1-1, with D unclear. The CDR3 is 13 amino acids. Germline CDR1 reads MNHEY; CDR2 reads SVGAGI. The V end lost 2 bases, the J end lost 12 bases, and 16 bases lay between the germline ends. The CDR3 nucleotides are TGTGCCAGCAGTTACAGGCAGTTAGAGCGGCCTTTCTTT. The encoded protein is CASSYRQLERPFF.

Note on this clonotype: This may arise from a read error, as a much more abundant clone is one base away. The chain links TRBV20-1 to TRBJ2-5; possible D gene TRBD2, 5 bases. V was shortened by 1 base and J by 11 bases, with 14 bases between the two germline ends. Looked up from germline, CDR1 is DFQATT and CDR2 is SNEGSKA (reference sequence). The CDR3 extends over 12 amino acids. The CDR3 protein is CSARAGWHEQYF. For the CDR3, the DNA is TGCAGTGCTAGAGCGGGGTGGCATGAGCAGTACTTC.

In its sample, this clonotype was seen many times. This chain links TRBV18 with TRBJ2-4; possibly TRBD1 or TRBD2 for D (5 bases each). CDR3 length: 16 amino acids. Germline CDR1 KGHSH, CDR2 LQKENI. The V end lost 2 bases, the J end lost 1 base, and 12 bases lay between the germline ends. This CDR3 is CASSPRGVSAKNIQYF. The CDR3 nucleotides are TGTGCCAGCTCACCAAGAGGGGTTTCGGCCAAAAACATTCAGTACTTC.

With regard to this clonotype: Given a much more abundant clone one base away, this may be a read error. The rearrangement links TRBV19 to TRBJ2-5; 10 bases are a match to TRBD1. Germline CDR1 and CDR2: LNHDA and SQIVND (reference sequence). The CDR3 is 14 amino acids. The V gene end was trimmed by 3 bases and the J gene end by 11 bases; junction bases not matched to a gene: 9. The DNA for the CDR3 is TGTGCCAGTAGTATGACAGGGGGCATAAGAGAGCAGTACTTC. Its translation: CASSMTGGIREQYF.

This clonotype turned up a few times. The rearrangement joins TRBV30 to TRBJ1-1, with D possibly being TRBD1 (5 bases). V was pared by 2 bases and J by 1 base, with 11 bases between. This CDR3 contains 14 residues. Germline V gives CDR1 GTSNPN, CDR2 SVGIG (reference sequence). The CDR3 sequence is CAWSSLGGNTEAFF. For the CDR3, the DNA is TGTGCCTGGAGTTCATTGGGGGGGAACACTGAAGCTTTCTTT.

V gene TRBV29-1 combines with J gene TRBJ2-1; the D gene is possibly TRBD2 (5 bases). The germline CDR1 and CDR2 sequences are SQVTM and ANQGSEA. V shed 7 bases and J shed 5 bases, with 9 bases lying between them. The CDR3 is 11 amino acids. The CDR3 nucleotides read TGCAGCGCCGGGGATAACAATGAGCAGTTCTTC. It codes for CSAGDNNEQFF.

Remarks on this clonotype: It may be a read error: a sequence one base away is much more abundant. V and J are TRBV9 and TRBJ2-7; 7 bases fit TRBD2. Trimming removed 0 bases from V and 3 bases from J; junction bases left unmatched: 6. This CDR3 comprises 15 residues. Germline-derived CDR1 and CDR2 are SGDLS and YYNGEE. The CDR3 here is CASSVGTRAVYEQYF. The CDR3 DNA sequence: TGTGCCAGCAGCGTAGGGACTAGAGCGGTCTACGAGCAGTACTTC.

Many counts were recorded for this clonotype. The J gene is TRBJ2-1, the V gene TRBV5-5, with TRBD1 identical over 10 bases. CDR1 SGHKS and CDR2 YYEKEE come from the germline V gene (reference sequence). The length of the CDR3 is 15 residues. The V and J ends lost 6 bases and 10 bases, in that order; junction bases with no gene match: 13. The CDR3 here is CASTKRDRGEGEQFF. In nucleotides, the CDR3 is TGTGCCAGCACCAAACGGGACAGGGGCGAGGGGGAGCAGTTCTTC.

This sequence joins TRBV7-6 and TRBJ2-1, with 9 bases matching TRBD1. Germline CDR1 reads SGHVS; CDR2 reads FNYEAQ. The junction had 8 bases not matched to a gene; V was cut back by 2 bases and J by 9 bases. The CDR3 consists of 15 residues. The CDR3 DNA sequence: TGTGCCAGCAGCTTATCCGGGACAGGGTTAATTGAGCAGTTCTTC. It translates to CASSLSGTGLIEQFF.

The chain joins TRBV7-6 to TRBJ2-1, with 11 bases lining up with TRBD2. From germline, CDR1 is SGHVS and CDR2 FNYEAQ. The CDR3 is 18 residues long. V lost 5 bases to trimming and J lost 2 bases; unmatched junction nucleotides: 11. The CDR3 DNA reads TGTGCCAGCAGCAGCTCTAGCGGGAGGCTGAATCCCTACAATGAGCAGTTCTTC. This gives the protein CASSSSSGRLNPYNEQFF.

The table lists this clonotype with a count of one. J is TRBJ1-5 and V is TRBV4-1; 8 bases match TRBD1. The CDR3 is made up of 12 amino acids. CDR1 is MGHRA and CDR2 is YSYEKL in the germline V gene. V lost 5 bases, J lost 6 bases, and 0 bases stayed unmatched. The CDR3 here is CASSDRGQPQHF. CDR3 nucleotides: TGCGCCAGCAGCGACAGGGGTCAGCCCCAGCATTTT.

This clonotype appeared many times. The chain has TRBV7-9 and TRBJ2-7, with D possibly TRBD2 on 5 matching bases. The CDR3 loop spans 15 amino acids. Germline CDR1 SEHNR, CDR2 FQNEAQ (reference sequence). Trimming shortened V by 5 bases and J by 2 bases, and 16 bases separated the two germline ends. CDR3 amino acids: CASSPMDSPAYEQYF. Here the CDR3 DNA reads TGTGCCAGCAGCCCGATGGACTCCCCCGCCTACGAGCAGTACTTC.

The chain is built from TRBV7-2 and TRBJ2-3; 10 nucleotides match TRBD2. The CDR3 consists of 17 residues. Losses at the gene ends were 4 bases for V and 2 bases for J; bases not matched to a gene: 9. Germline V gene lookup returns CDR1 SGHTA and CDR2 FQGNSA. CDR3 sequence (DNA): TGTACCAGCAGCTCAAGGACTAGCGGATACCCCACAGATACGCAGTATTTT. Its translation is CTSSSRTSGYPTDTQYF.

Details on this clonotype: A much larger clone differs by one base, so this may be a read error. J is TRBJ2-4 and V is TRBV6-6; D may be TRBD1 (5 bases). Gene TRBJ2-7 matches the end of the DNA better, so the J call may be wrong. This CDR3 has 14 amino acids. Looked up from germline, CDR1 is MNHNY and CDR2 is SVGAGI (reference sequence). CDR3 nucleotides: TGTGCCAGCAGTGCCACCAGGACAACCTACGAGCAGTACTTC. It translates to CASSATRTTYEQYF.

Only a few counts were recorded for this clonotype. Possible read error: a much larger clone is one base away. The chain is built from TRBV29-1 and TRBJ2-7; possible D gene TRBD2, 5 bases. The V end was cut by 7 bases, the J end by 2 bases, with 12 bases between. Germline V gene lookup returns CDR1 SQVTM and CDR2 ANQGSEA. The CDR3 has 12 amino acids. The DNA of the CDR3 is TGCAGCGGTGACCCGGGAACCTACGAGCAGTACTTC. Protein: CSGDPGTYEQYF.

This clonotype was seen repeatedly, ten times or more. The V call is TRBV6-6, the J call TRBJ2-5; D gene unclear. V lost 6 bases, J lost 2 bases, and 13 bases lay in between. This CDR3 is 14 amino acids long. Per germline, CDR1 MNHNY and CDR2 SVGAGI (reference sequence). As DNA, the CDR3 is TGTGCCAGCAGGGGAAGACGTGCACAAGAGACCCAGTACTTC. Protein sequence: CASRGRRAQETQYF.

This clonotype was found many times. V is TRBV4-2 and J is TRBJ2-5, with D unclear. CDR1 and CDR2 from the germline V gene are LGHNA and YNFKEQ. The CDR3 is 12 residues long. V shed 3 bases and J shed 6 bases, with 8 bases lying between them. This CDR3 reads CASSQDLQTQYF. CDR3 coding DNA: TGTGCCAGCAGCCAGGATTTGCAGACCCAGTACTTC.

This clonotype occurred many times. V is TRBV4-3 and J is TRBJ2-4; D is ambiguous. With 3 bases removed from V and 2 bases from J, the gap between germline ends came to 11 bases. The germline V gene encodes CDR1 LGHNA and CDR2 YSLEER. The CDR3 spans 15 residues. The CDR3 coding sequence is TGCGCCAGCAGCCAGGCCGTGATGTCCAAAAACATTCAGTACTTC. Translated: CASSQAVMSKNIQYF.

The sample holds many counts of this clonotype. V gene TRBV7-2 combines with J gene TRBJ2-3, with TRBD1 matching over 10 bases. Germline CDR1 reads SGHTA; CDR2 reads FQGNSA. CDR3 length: 15 residues. V lost 5 bases to trimming and J lost 3 bases; unmatched junction nucleotides: 5. CDR3 sequence (DNA): TGTGCCAGCAGCAGGGACAGGGGACATACAGATACGCAGTATTTT. It yields the protein CASSRDRGHTDTQYF.

V is TRBV29-1 and J is TRBJ1-1, with D perhaps matching TRBD1 (5 bases). CDR1 is SQVTM, CDR2 ANQGSEA, per germline. The CDR3 spans 13 residues. Trimming shortened V by 8 bases and J by 5 bases, and 18 bases separated the two germline ends. CDR3 loop: CSLEGNGQTEAFF. The CDR3 region has the DNA TGCAGCTTGGAGGGGAACGGGCAAACTGAAGCTTTCTTT.

A few counts support this clonotype. Being one base from a much bigger clone, this may be a read error. The chain has TRBV5-5 and TRBJ2-7; no clear D. Germline values: CDR1 SGHKS, CDR2 YYEKEE (reference sequence). The ends were cut back, 3 bases at V and 7 bases at J, with 17 bases in the middle. The CDR3 extends over 14 amino acids. The CDR3 DNA reads TGTGCCAGCAGCTCGACTGGATTTAACAATGAGCAGTACTTC. As protein: CASSSTGFNNEQYF. Together with reference TRBV5-5 and TRBJ2-7, the CDR3 gives the full variable domain: DAGVTQSPTHLIKTRGQQVTLRCSPISGHKSVSWYQQVLGQGPQFIFQYYEKEERGRGNFPDRFSARQFPNYSSELNVNALLLGDSALYLCASSSTGFNNEQYFGPGTRLTVT.

In the case of this clonotype: A clone one base away is much larger, so this may be a read error. The CDR3: CASTPRATGNEQFF. CDR3 in DNA: TGTGCCAGCACCCCCAGAGCGACGGGCAATGAGCAGTTCTTC. The chain carries TRBV12-3 or TRBV12-4 and TRBJ2-1; D is uncertain. V lost 7 bases, J lost 6 bases, and 16 bases lay in between. This CDR3 comprises 14 residues.

As regards this clonotype: With a much larger clone just one base away, this may be a read error. The chain employs TRBV28 and TRBJ1-2; D perhaps matches TRBD1 (6 bases). The CDR3 is 12 amino acids. Germline V gene sequence: CDR1 MDHEN, CDR2 SYDVKM. CDR3 sequence reads: CVISGAAYGYTF. The DNA for the CDR3 is TGTGTCATTTCAGGGGCTGCCTATGGCTACACCTTC.

In nucleotides, the CDR3 is TGTGCCAGCAGCTTCCGACTAGCGGGGGGACAGTATTTT. This codes for CASSFRLAGGQYF. This chain connects TRBV11-2 to TRBJ2-3, with TRBD2 matching 13 bases. The V gene end was trimmed by 3 bases and the J gene end by 12 bases; junction bases not matched to a gene: 3. Germline V gene lookup returns CDR1 SGHAT and CDR2 FQNNGV. The CDR3 is 13 amino acids.

This clonotype was observed a few times. Given a much more abundant clone one base away, this may be a read error. The chain combines TRBV7-2 with TRBJ2-1; TRBD2 might be the D (7 bases). The J call is uncertain, as TRBJ2-7 better fits the DNA end. The germline CDR1 and CDR2 sequences are SGHTA and FQGNSA. The CDR3 totals 13 residues. The DNA for the CDR3 is TGTGCCAGCAGCTCCACGGGGGGCAATGAGCAGTACTTC. This gives the protein CASSSTGGNEQYF.

This clonotype has a count of ten or more. The V and J genes are TRBV6-4 and TRBJ1-2, with D unclear. This CDR3 has 14 residues. Germline-derived CDR1 and CDR2 are MRHNA and SNTAGT. V dropped 4 bases and J dropped 3 bases, with 12 bases sitting between them. The CDR3 region has the DNA TGTGCCAGCAGTGCCCGGACGTCTGACTATGGCTACACCTTC. It encodes CASSARTSDYGYTF.

As concerns this clonotype: This clone may be a read error of a much larger clone one base away. The chain links TRBV20-1 to TRBJ2-7, with D possibly TRBD1 on 6 matching bases. The end of the DNA aligns better with TRBJ2-5, so the J call may be wrong. Germline V gene lookup returns CDR1 DFQATT and CDR2 SNEGSKA (reference sequence). This CDR3 comprises 15 residues. CDR3 DNA sequence: TGCAGTGCTAGAGAGTGGGGGCAGGGAGAGGAGACCCAGTACTTC. Protein: CSAREWGQGEETQYF.

This clonotype was seen repeatedly, ten times or more. The chain joins TRBV27 to TRBJ2-7; the D gene could be TRBD1 or TRBD2 (6 bases each). V shed 2 bases and J shed 1 base, with 15 bases lying between them. Germline CDR1 is MNHEY and CDR2 is SMNVEV (reference sequence). The CDR3 spans 16 residues. Here the CDR3 DNA reads TGTGCCAGCAGTTTAACGCCCGGGGGCGTTTCCTACGAGCAGTACTTC. Translated, it gives CASSLTPGGVSYEQYF.

This chain connects TRBV5-6 to TRBJ2-5, with D possibly TRBD2 on 5 matching bases. Germline values: CDR1 SGHDT, CDR2 YYEEEE. Deletions cut 4 bases from V and 9 bases from J, with 25 bases between. This CDR3 region has 16 residues. The CDR3 bases are TGTGCCAGCAGCCGCCCCCAGTCGAGGGCGCAGGCGGCCCAGTACTTC. This translates into CASSRPQSRAQAAQYF.

There are many counts of this clonotype. This chain connects TRBV5-1 to TRBJ2-5, with TRBD2 identical over 7 bases. This CDR3 is built from 12 residues. V gave up 7 bases and J gave up 3 bases; unmatched junction bases: 3. The germline gives CDR1 SGHRS, CDR2 YFSETQ. The CDR3 DNA follows: TGCGCCAGCGGGCGGGGGAAAGAGACCCAGTACTTC. Amino acid sequence: CASGRGKETQYF.

This clonotype has at least ten counts. This could be a read error, since a much larger clone is one nucleotide away. The V and J genes are TRBV14 and TRBJ2-5; 10 bases map to TRBD1. The J segment lost 11 bases and the V segment lost 7 bases, leaving 13 bases of the junction unmatched. The CDR3 runs 14 residues. The germline gives CDR1 SGHDN, CDR2 FVKESK. As DNA, the CDR3 is TGTGCCAGCACCCCGACAGGGGGCAACAATGAGCAGTACTTC. This encodes CASTPTGGNNEQYF.